A selection of T cell receptor beta chains follows, all from one sample in a study of OX40 agonist ivuxolimab in advanced cancers. Assay: immunoSEQ multiplex PCR; the TCRdb copy retains only in-frame clones and omits some. The sample lists 80,000 to 95,000 clones, around 88% occurring once. Sequencing was performed on CD4+ or CD8+ T cells sorted from blood, taken in a trial of the OX40 agonist ivuxolimab. The receptors stem from an adult with an advanced solid tumor such as melanoma, head and neck, liver or kidney cancer. The CDR3 runs from the conserved cysteine through the conserved F or W. Each record gives: D gene, clone size, V gene, J gene, CDR3 DNA, CDR3 protein. The D gene is left open where the match is weak. Size values are once, few and many counts, or a class for expanded clones, and some rows have none.

>TRBD2|-|TRBV28|TRBJ2-1
TGTGCCAGCAGTTCCCCAGCGGGACTGGAGGAGCAGTTCTTC
CASSSPAGLEEQFF
>-|few|TRBV11-2|TRBJ2-3
TGTGCCAGCAGCTTAGTGTCCGATACGCAGTATTTT
CASSLVSDTQYF
>TRBD1|-|TRBV18|TRBJ1-5
TGTGCCAGCTCACAGGGGGCTGGGGAAAAGCCCCAGCATTTT
CASSQGAGEKPQHF
>-|-|TRBV28|TRBJ1-2
TGTGCCAGCAGCCTACGCCGGGTTAACTATGGCTACACCTTC
CASSLRRVNYGYTF
>-|-|TRBV6-5|TRBJ1-2
TGTGCCAGCAGTTTTCTCCTGGACAGATACGATGGCTACACCTTC
CASSFLLDRYDGYTF
>-|-|TRBV2|TRBJ2-5
TGTGCCAGCAGTGCCACAGGGACCCAAGAGACCCAGTACTTC
CASSATGTQETQYF
>-|-|TRBV11-2|TRBJ2-7
TGTGCCAGCAGCTTAGATCTGGGCCCCTACGAGCAGTACTTC
CASSLDLGPYEQYF
>-|-|TRBV5-4|TRBJ2-3
TGTGCCAGCAGCGACGCCACTAGCAGCCCCACAGATACGCAGTATTTT
CASSDATSSPTDTQYF
>-|-|TRBV5-1|TRBJ2-7
TGCGCCAGCACCCGAGAGGGCCTCCCGACCTACGAGCAGTACTTC
CASTREGLPTYEQYF
>TRBD1|-|TRBV19|TRBJ1-5
TGTGCCAGTAGTAGGGACAGGACTAGCAATCAGCCCCAGCATTTT
CASSRDRTSNQPQHF
>TRBD1|-|TRBV7-2|TRBJ1-2
TGTGCCAGCAGCTTAGAAACAGGGGAATGGTATGGCTACACCTTC
CASSLETGEWYGYTF
>-|-|TRBV6-5|TRBJ1-5
TGTGCCAGCAGACGAGTACGTGGGGCCAATCAGCCCCAGCATTTT
CASRRVRGANQPQHF
>TRBD2|-|TRBV10-3|TRBJ2-1
TGTGCCATCAGAGCGGGGACTAGCGGGAGGGCCTCCTACAATGAGCAGTTCTTC
CAIRAGTSGRASYNEQFF
>TRBD1|-|TRBV14|TRBJ2-7
TGTGCCAGCAGCCAACCAAGAACAGGGGGAAGGTCTTACGAGCAGTACTTC
CASSQPRTGGRSYEQYF
>-|-|TRBV12-2|TRBJ1-1
TGTGCAAGTCGCCCAGGGGAGGGGTCGGGCACTGAAGCTTTCTTT
CASRPGEGSGTEAFF
>-|-|TRBV14|TRBJ2-3
TGTGCCAGCAGCCAAGATGTGGGAGTATATACGCAGTATTTT
CASSQDVGVYTQYF
>-|-|TRBV10-3|TRBJ1-5
TGTGCCACCCGGTTGCGGGGCAATCAGCCCCAGCATTTT
CATRLRGNQPQHF
>-|once|TRBV4-2|TRBJ1-2
TGTGCCAGCAGCCAAGCAGACAGGACAAATGGCTACACCTTC
CASSQADRTNGYTF
>TRBD1|-|TRBV7-2|TRBJ2-7
TGTGCCAGCAGCTTAAATAGGGCAGGGGGCGCGTTAGCCGAGCAGTACTTC
CASSLNRAGGALAEQYF
>TRBD1|-|TRBV28|TRBJ1-2
TGTGCCAGCAGTTCCCCGGGACAGGGTAATGGCTACACCTTC
CASSSPGQGNGYTF
>-|once|TRBV28|TRBJ1-5
TGTGCCAGCAGCCCCGGGCAGGCCTATTGGCAGCCCCAGCATTTT
CASSPGQAYWQPQHF
>-|-|TRBV14|TRBJ1-1
TGTGCCAGCAGCCAACAACCTCGGACTGAAGCTTTCTTT
CASSQQPRTEAFF
>-|-|TRBV7-8|TRBJ2-5
TGTGCCAGCAGCCCACGGGACCAGCGGAGGGGGAAAGAGACCCAGTACTTC
CASSPRDQRRGKETQYF
>-|-|TRBV6-5|TRBJ2-3
TGTGCCAGCAGCCACGGGGGCGCGACAGGGTCGCAGTATTTT
CASSHGGATGSQYF
>-|-|TRBV4-3|TRBJ2-2
TGCGCCAGCAGCCAAGATGCCTCTCCGGTGATCACCGGGGAGCTGTTTTTT
CASSQDASPVITGELFF
>-|-|TRBV7-2|TRBJ2-7
TGTGCCAGCAGCTTAGGACTAGCCTACGAGCAGTACTTC
CASSLGLAYEQYF
>-|-|TRBV7-3|TRBJ1-1
TGTGCCAGCAGCTTGGATCCCAGGAGCGCTGAAGCTTTCTTT
CASSLDPRSAEAFF
>-|-|TRBV10-3|TRBJ2-6
TGTGCCATCAGTGGGACAGTGGGACTCTCTGGGGCCAACGTCCTGACTTTC
CAISGTVGLSGANVLTF
>TRBD2|-|TRBV15|TRBJ2-7
TGTGCCACCAGCGGGGGACTAGCGGGAGGGAGGGGCGAGCAGTACTTC
CATSGGLAGGRGEQYF
>-|-|TRBV7-3|TRBJ1-6
TGTGCCAGCAGCTTAACCCCAGGGGTAAATTCACCCCTCCACTTT
CASSLTPGVNSPLHF
>-|-|TRBV5-1|TRBJ2-2
TGCGCCAGCAGCTTGGTCCAGGCAAGCACCGGGGAGCTGTTTTTT
CASSLVQASTGELFF
>-|-|TRBV10-3|TRBJ2-2
TGTGCCATCAGTGAGGCCGTGAGGGGGTCCGGGGAGCTGTTTTTT
CAISEAVRGSGELFF
>TRBD1|-|TRBV28|TRBJ2-1
TGTGCCAGCAGTTCGACAGGGGGCGTTTTGATTGAGCAGTTCTTC
CASSSTGGVLIEQFF
>-|-|TRBV6-6|TRBJ1-2
TGTGCCAGCAGCCCGGGACCAAGGGGCTACACCTTC
CASSPGPRGYTF
>-|-|TRBV7-3|TRBJ2-5
TGTGCCAGCAGCCCCGGGACCTCCCTGGAGACCCAGTACTTC
CASSPGTSLETQYF
>-|-|TRBV5-1|TRBJ2-7
TGCGCCAGCAGCTTGGACATCTACGAGCAGTACTTC
CASSLDIYEQYF
>-|-|TRBV9|TRBJ2-4
TGTGCCAGCAGCGTAGGACAGAAGGACATTCAGTACTTC
CASSVGQKDIQYF
>-|-|TRBV5-1|TRBJ1-3
TGCGCCAGCAGCCTGGGAGAAACTGGAAACACCATATATTTT
CASSLGETGNTIYF
>TRBD1|-|TRBV28|TRBJ1-2
TGTGCCAGCAGTACGCGGACAGGGGCGCACCGGTACGGCTACACCTTC
CASSTRTGAHRYGYTF
>TRBD1|-|TRBV28|TRBJ1-5
TGTGCCAGCAAGACAGGGGGACAGCCCCAGCATTTT
CASKTGGQPQHF
>TRBD1|-|TRBV5-1|TRBJ2-2
TGCGCCAGCAGGGGACAGGGGATCACCGGGGAGCTGTTTTTT
CASRGQGITGELFF
>TRBD2|-|TRBV7-3|TRBJ2-1
TGTGCCAGCAGCGAGACCTCAGCAGCGGGGGGGATTTACAATGAGCAGTTCTTC
CASSETSAAGGIYNEQFF
>-|-|TRBV7-9|TRBJ2-1
TGTGCCAGCAATCACAATGAGCAGTTCTTC
CASNHNEQFF
>-|-|TRBV5-5|TRBJ2-5
TGTGCCAGCAGCTTGGTCGGGGCAGAACCAGGGGAGACCCAGTACTTC
CASSLVGAEPGETQYF
>-|-|TRBV5-6|TRBJ1-1
TGTGCCAGCAGCTTGACCACTGGACTTTTGAACACTGAAGCTTTCTTT
CASSLTTGLLNTEAFF
>-|-|TRBV19|TRBJ2-6
TGTGCCAGTAGTATAGTAGGTAGGGGATCGGGGGCCAACGTCCTGACTTTC
CASSIVGRGSGANVLTF
>-|-|TRBV15|TRBJ1-2
TGTGCCACCAGCTCCACCTATGGGCAGACTAACTATGGCTACACCTTC
CATSSTYGQTNYGYTF
>-|-|TRBV12-5|TRBJ1-6
TGTGCTAGTGGTTTGCGTGGGGCGCAGAATGCTTCACCCCTCCACTTT
CASGLRGAQNASPLHF
>TRBD2|-|TRBV7-9|TRBJ2-5
TGTGCCAGCAGCTTGGGCGGGAGGGCCTCGGAGACCCAGTACTTC
CASSLGGRASETQYF
>-|-|TRBV5-1|TRBJ2-1
TGCGCCAGCAGCTTGGCCCCGGGAAGTACCTACAATGAGCAGTTCTTC
CASSLAPGSTYNEQFF